This T cell receptor beta chain emerged from a study of cytomegalovirus exposure and HLA in healthy donors. General study findings and limits: For TCR beta chains, V- and J-gene trimming was later linked to a missense DCLRE1C variant. Most of the CMV-associated TCR beta chains (in a later analysis) appeared to be HLA-restricted.

In the PCR, 60 Vbeta and 13 Jbeta primers were used. Sequencing used immunoSEQ multiplex PCR; TCRdb keeps in-frame clones, though not all of them. Of 150,000 to 200,000 clones listed, roughly 77% were seen once; the top ten hold around 1.9%. The V gene's germline CDR1 is SGHNT and CDR2 YYREEE (reference sequence). There are 14 residues in the CDR3. After removal of 4 bases from V and 2 bases from J, the junction contained 5 bases not matched to a gene. A remark on this clone: Its antigen is unidentified.

Material for sequencing was PBMCs. The source of this sequence is a woman in her 30s in good health and CMV-seronegative. The chain uses TRBV5-4 and TRBJ1-2; TRBD1 matches 7 bases. Here the CDR3 reads CASSLDRMNYGYTF. The CDR3 DNA is TGTGCCAGCAGCCTGGACAGGATGAACTATGGCTACACCTTC.